Listed below are T cell receptor beta chains from one sample, sequenced in a study of blood T cell repertoires in COVID-19. Generated by immunoSEQ multiplex PCR, the TCRdb table keeps only in-frame clones and is missing some. The data show 150,000 or so clones, with 70% to 80% seen just once and less than 5% held by the top ten. The sequenced sample was peripheral blood. The source is a woman in her 70s with COVID-19, enrolled during active disease. CDR3s include the opening cysteine and the closing phenylalanine or tryptophan. D genes are given only for firm matches. The listing skips clone size in some rows; elsewhere it reads once, few, many or a size class.

. . 17 TRBJ1-1 TRBV25-1 TGTGCCAGCAGGGGTGGTGGGGCGACAGTGGGAAGGACTGAAGCTTTCTTT CASRGGGATVGRTEAFF
. . 17 TRBJ2-3 TRBV21-1 TGTGCCAGCAGCGGACTAGCGGGGGGGATGTGCACAGATACGCAGTATTTT CASSGLAGGMCTDTQYF
. . 12 TRBJ1-2 TRBV28 TGTGCCAGCAGTTTGGTCAGCTATGGCTACACCTTC CASSLVSYGYTF
. . 17 TRBJ2-2 TRBV28 TGTGCCAGCAGCCCAAGGGGCCCCGGGAGAAACACCGGGGAGCTGTTTTTT CASSPRGPGRNTGELFF
TRBD1 . 14 TRBJ2-7 TRBV2 TGTGCCAGCAGTGGGGACAGGAGCTCCTACGAGCAGTACTTC CASSGDRSSYEQYF
. . 13 TRBJ1-6 TRBV30 TGTGCCTGGACCCACGGGGGGGTTCCACCCCTCCACTTT CAWTHGGVPPLHF
. . 16 TRBJ1-6 TRBV5-6 TGTGCCAGCAGCTTGGCTGCAGGGATCGGTGATTCACCCCTCCACTTT CASSLAAGIGDSPLHF
TRBD1 once 16 TRBJ1-2 TRBV4-3 TGCGCCAGCAGCCAGGTGCAGGGGGTAGTTAACTATGGCTACACCTTC CASSQVQGVVNYGYTF
. . 18 TRBJ1-2 TRBV5-1 TGCGCCAGCAGCTTGGGAGGGCTCCCAACAAGGGCGAACTATGGCTACACCTTC CASSLGGLPTRANYGYTF
. . 13 TRBJ2-1 TRBV7-9 TGTGCCAGCAGCTTTGGTTGGCGGGATGAGCAGTTCTTC CASSFGWRDEQFF
TRBD2 . 14 TRBJ2-5 TRBV9 TGTGCCAGCAGCCCGGGACTAGCGGGCGAGACCCAGTACTTC CASSPGLAGETQYF
TRBD1 . 13 TRBJ1-2 TRBV7-2 TGTGCCAGCAGCAGACAGGGAAACTATGGCTACACCTTC CASSRQGNYGYTF
TRBD2 . 10 TRBJ2-5 TRBV20-1 TGCAGTGCTGACCGACTAGCGGAGTACTTC CSADRLAEYF
. . 13 TRBJ1-1 TRBV30 TGTGCCTGGAGGCGTCATCTGAACACTGAAGCTTTCTTT CAWRRHLNTEAFF
. . 16 TRBJ1-5 TRBV5-5 TGTGCCAGCAGCTTGGCCTTGGATTTGGGAGATCAGCCCCAGCATTTT CASSLALDLGDQPQHF
. . 12 TRBJ2-7 TRBV7-9 TGTGCCAGCAGCTACTACCGCTACGAGCAGTACTTC CASSYYRYEQYF
TRBD1 . 14 TRBJ1-6 TRBV9 TGTGCCAGCAGCTTCGACAGGGGGGGATCACCCCTCCACTTT CASSFDRGGSPLHF
. once 12 TRBJ1-1 TRBV28 TGTGCCAGCAGTTCAGGGGACACTGAAGCTTTCTTT CASSSGDTEAFF
TRBD1 . 15 TRBJ1-2 TRBV10-3 TGTGCCATCAGTAAGACAGGGGTAACTAACTATGGCTACACCTTC CAISKTGVTNYGYTF
TRBD2 . 16 TRBJ2-2 TRBV5-1 TGCGCCAGCAGCTCGGACACTAGCGGGGCTACCGGGGAGCTGTTTTTT CASSSDTSGATGELFF
TRBD1 . 16 TRBJ1-6 TRBV7-9 TGTGCCAGCAGCCCCGGGGACAGGGGAAGAGCTTCACCCCTCCACTTT CASSPGDRGRASPLHF
TRBD2 . 15 TRBJ2-1 TRBV25-1 TGTGCCAGCAGTGAATTTGAGACTAGCGGGGAAGGGCGGTTCTTC CASSEFETSGEGRFF
TRBD2 . 15 TRBJ2-3 TRBV18 TGTGCCAGCTCACCACTAGCGGGGAGCACAGATACGCAGTATTTT CASSPLAGSTDTQYF
. once 14 TRBJ2-5 TRBV4-3 TGCGCCAGCAGCCAGGGGGGAGATGAAGAGACCCAGTACTTC CASSQGGDEETQYF
. . 15 TRBJ2-1 TRBV11-1 TGTGCCAGCAGCTTTTTAGGGGGGGGCTACAATGAGCAGTTCTTC CASSFLGGGYNEQFF
TRBD2 . 15 TRBJ2-1 TRBV6-5 TGTGCCAGCATCCCGACTAGCGGGGGTTACAATGAGCAGTTCTTC CASIPTSGGYNEQFF
. . 15 TRBJ1-2 TRBV6-6 TGTGCCAGCAGTTATGCTAAACAGGAAGGCTATGGCTACACCTTC CASSYAKQEGYGYTF
. . 17 TRBJ1-2 TRBV7-2 TGTGCCAGCAGCTTAAGGGGGACGGACCGCCTCACCTATGGCTACACCTTC CASSLRGTDRLTYGYTF
. . 13 TRBJ1-1 TRBV29-1 TGCAGCGTTGACAGGGCTTTGGGAACTGAAGCTTTCTTT CSVDRALGTEAFF
. . 14 TRBJ1-2 TRBV14 TGTGCCAGCAGCCAAGATGGGGCAGGGTCCGGCTACACCTTC CASSQDGAGSGYTF
TRBD1 few 16 TRBJ1-4 TRBV3-1/TRBV3-2 TGTGCCAGCAGCCACGCCCCCGGGACAGGGGATGAAAAACTGTTTTTT CASSHAPGTGDEKLFF
TRBD1 . 16 TRBJ2-7 TRBV11-2 TGTGCCAGCAGCTTGGCCGCCGGGACAGGGAGATTCGAGCAGTACTTC CASSLAAGTGRFEQYF
TRBD1 once 16 TRBJ1-4 TRBV7-9 TGTGCCAGCAGCATGGGACAGGGGGCCGGCGATGAAAAACTGTTTTTT CASSMGQGAGDEKLFF
TRBD1 . 16 TRBJ1-2 TRBV3-1/TRBV3-2 TGTGCCAGCAGCCAAGAGGCCCAGGGGGCTTGGAATGGCTACACCTTC CASSQEAQGAWNGYTF
. . 16 TRBJ1-6 TRBV7-2 TGTGCCAGCAGCTTCCTAGGGGTGGGAAATAATTCACCCCTCCACTTT CASSFLGVGNNSPLHF
. few 15 TRBJ2-1 TRBV7-8 TGTGCCAGCAGCCAAGGAGGAGGGGGGGTCGCTGAGCAGTTCTTC CASSQGGGGVAEQFF
. . 15 TRBJ2-4 TRBV10-3 TGTGCCATCAGTGACGGGATGCTAGCCAAAAACATTCAGTACTTC CAISDGMLAKNIQYF
. . 14 TRBJ1-1 TRBV3-1/TRBV3-2 TGTGCCACCAGTTCTCTACCAGGGCAACTTGAAGCTTTCTTT CATSSLPGQLEAFF
. . 12 TRBJ1-1 TRBV28 TGTGCCAGCAGGTTGGGAGGAGGGAAGGGGTTCTTT CASRLGGGKGFF
. few 16 TRBJ1-1 TRBV30 TGTGCCTGGAGAGGAGCTTGGGAGGGGGGGAACACTGAAGCTTTCTTT CAWRGAWEGGNTEAFF
. once 12 TRBJ1-2 TRBV6-6 TGTGCCAGCAGTGAGACAGCCTATGGCTACACCTTC CASSETAYGYTF
TRBD1 . 17 TRBJ1-3 TRBV19 TGTGCCAGTAGTATGGGGACAGCCCGAATCTCTGGAAACACCATATATTTT CASSMGTARISGNTIYF
. once 20 TRBJ2-3 TRBV27 TGTGCCAGCAGTAAACCCTGGACGGGGGGCCCCCACGCAGTAACAGATACGCAGTATTTT CASSKPWTGGPHAVTDTQYF
. . 15 TRBJ1-6 TRBV14 TGTGCCAGCAGTCTCGTTGGCGCCGGGGATTCACCCCTCCACTTT CASSLVGAGDSPLHF
. . 16 TRBJ2-1 TRBV7-3 TGTGCCAGCAGCTTAGGGGTCGGCGGGGGCGGGAATGAGCAGTTCTTC CASSLGVGGGGNEQFF
TRBD1 . 17 TRBJ1-1 TRBV27 TGTGCCAGCAGTTCCCTAGGGACAGGGGGGCGGTGGACTGAAGCTTTCTTT CASSSLGTGGRWTEAFF
. . 13 TRBJ1-2 TRBV3-1/TRBV3-2 TGTGCCAGCAGCCAACCGGGGGGCGGGGGCTACACCTTC CASSQPGGGGYTF
. once 14 TRBJ1-1 TRBV19 TGTGCCAGTAGTATCCGAGGGATGAACACTGAAGCTTTCTTT CASSIRGMNTEAFF
. . 17 TRBJ1-6 TRBV5-4 TGTGCCAGCAGCTTGGCACGGGGGAGCACCTATAATTCACCCCTCCACTTT CASSLARGSTYNSPLHF
. . 13 TRBJ2-2 TRBV29-1 TGCAGCGTTGACAGGGTGGATACCGGGGAGCTGTTTTTT CSVDRVDTGELFF
. . 15 TRBJ2-1 TRBV24-1 TGTGCCACCAGTGGGTCAATTTTCAGGAACAATGAGCAGTTCTTC CATSGSIFRNNEQFF
TRBD1 once 14 TRBJ2-2 TRBV24-1 TGTGCCACCCGGAGACAGGGTCCAGCCGGGGAGCTGTTTTTT CATRRQGPAGELFF